This T cell receptor beta chain appears in the sequencing data of a study of blood T cell repertoires in COVID-19. As for the study in general: The United States, Italy and Spain supplied acute and convalescent COVID-19 samples. PBMCs, B-cell-depleted T cells, or T cells provided the cDNA or gDNA that made up the material.

The germline gives CDR1 LGHNA, CDR2 YNFKEQ. The CDR3 loop spans 16 amino acids. V lost 2 bases and J lost 2; bases outside the gene matches: 7. Authors' processing steps: Reference gene primers were amplified, and this amplification served to estimate nucleated cell counts. Repertoires were generated with immunoSEQ multiplex PCR, while TCRdb's copy carries only in-frame clones and drops some. V and J calls and clone size are copied from that table; D and trimming were computed from the DNA. The sample shows 190,000 or so clones, about 87% of them seen only once. The rearrangement uses TRBV4-2 and TRBJ2-7; 9 bases fit TRBD2. The specimen was peripheral blood. This sequence originates from a man aged 40-49 years with active or convalescent COVID-19. Written as DNA, the CDR3 is TGTGCCAGCAGCCAAATCACGGGACTAGCTGCCTACGAGCAGTACTTC. It specifies CASSQITGLAAYEQYF.